This T cell receptor (beta chain) stems from a study of OX40 agonist ivuxolimab in advanced cancers. This CDR3 has 11 residues. In germline, CDR1 is MNHNY, CDR2 SVGAGI (reference sequence). Trimming removed 7 bases from V and 3 bases from J, with 7 bases in between. Assay used: immunoSEQ multiplex PCR; TCRdb lists only in-frame clones, some missing. The sample has about 22,000 clones, 80% to 90% seen once. The rearrangement links TRBV6-6 to TRBJ2-7, with D perhaps matching TRBD2 (5 bases). This sample comprised CD4+ or CD8+ T cells sorted from blood, obtained in a trial of the OX40 agonist ivuxolimab. The source is an adult with an advanced solid tumor such as melanoma, head and neck, liver or kidney cancer. The CDR3 DNA reads as TGTGCCAGCACCCGGGACTACGAGCAGTACTTC. Amino acid sequence: CASTRDYEQYF.